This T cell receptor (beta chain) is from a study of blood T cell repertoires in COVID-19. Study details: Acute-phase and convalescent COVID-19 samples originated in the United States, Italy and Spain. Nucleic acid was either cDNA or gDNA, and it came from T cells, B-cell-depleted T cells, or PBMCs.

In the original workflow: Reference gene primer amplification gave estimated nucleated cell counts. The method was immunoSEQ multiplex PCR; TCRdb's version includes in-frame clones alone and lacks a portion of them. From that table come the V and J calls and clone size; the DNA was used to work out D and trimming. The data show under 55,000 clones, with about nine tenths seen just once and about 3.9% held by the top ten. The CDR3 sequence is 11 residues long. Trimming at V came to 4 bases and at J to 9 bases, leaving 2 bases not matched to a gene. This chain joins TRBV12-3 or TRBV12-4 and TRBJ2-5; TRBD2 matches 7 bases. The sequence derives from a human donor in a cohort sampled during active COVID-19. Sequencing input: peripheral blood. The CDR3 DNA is TGTGCCAGCAGTTCCCGGGGGGCCCAGTACTTC. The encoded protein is CASSSRGAQYF.